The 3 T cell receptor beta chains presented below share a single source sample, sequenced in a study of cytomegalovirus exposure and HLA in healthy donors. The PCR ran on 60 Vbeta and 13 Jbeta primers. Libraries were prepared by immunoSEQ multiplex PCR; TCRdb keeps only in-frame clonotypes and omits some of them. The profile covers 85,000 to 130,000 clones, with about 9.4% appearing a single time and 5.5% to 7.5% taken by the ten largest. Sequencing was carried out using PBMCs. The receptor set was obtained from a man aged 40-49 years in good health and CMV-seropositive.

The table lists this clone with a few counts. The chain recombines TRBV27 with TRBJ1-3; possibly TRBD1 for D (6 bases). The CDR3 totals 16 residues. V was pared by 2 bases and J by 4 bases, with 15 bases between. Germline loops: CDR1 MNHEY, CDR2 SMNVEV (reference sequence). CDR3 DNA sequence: TGTGCCAGCAGTTTAACGGCAGGGGTAAAGGGAAACACCATATATTTT. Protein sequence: CASSLTAGVKGNTIYF.

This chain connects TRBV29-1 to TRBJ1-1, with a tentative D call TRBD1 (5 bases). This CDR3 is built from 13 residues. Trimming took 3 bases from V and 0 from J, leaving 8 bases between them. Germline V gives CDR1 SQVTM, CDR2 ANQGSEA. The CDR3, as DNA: TGCAGCGTTGACAGGGTGCTGAACACTGAAGCTTTCTTT. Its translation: CSVDRVLNTEAFF.

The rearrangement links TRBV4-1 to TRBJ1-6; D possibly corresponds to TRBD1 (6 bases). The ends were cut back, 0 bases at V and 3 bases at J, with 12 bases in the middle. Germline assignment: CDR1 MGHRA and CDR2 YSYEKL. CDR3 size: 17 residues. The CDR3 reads CASSQDILDSYNSPLHF. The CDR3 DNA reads TGCGCCAGCAGCCAAGATATTTTGGACAGCTATAATTCACCCCTCCACTTT.